A single sample gave rise to the 21 T cell receptor beta chains below, sequenced in a study of identifying expanded T cells in peripheral blood. Produced via immunoSEQ multiplex PCR; TCRdb's table is partial and in-frame only. Here the sample spans around 100,000 clones, 85% to 90% being singletons. Sequencing was done on a sample of blood. The receptors stem from a person between 18 and 75 years old in good health.

The J gene is TRBJ2-3, the V gene TRBV7-8, with D tentatively TRBD2 (6 bases). V gave up 7 bases and J gave up 4 bases, with 27 bases separating them. This CDR3 spans 18 amino acids. The germline gives CDR1 SGHVS, CDR2 FQNEAQ. The CDR3 sequence: CASTSGRFVGPGPDTQYF. CDR3 sequence (DNA): TGTGCCAGCACCAGCGGGCGCTTTGTGGGGCCCGGCCCAGATACGCAGTATTTT.

The chain combines TRBV18 with TRBJ2-1; D gene uncertain. V was clipped by 5 bases and J by 0 bases, with 14 bases between them. Germline CDR1 and CDR2: KGHSH and LQKENI. The CDR3 length is 16 residues. The chain's CDR3 is CASSATTATSYNEQFF. CDR3 nucleotides: TGTGCCAGCTCAGCGACGACGGCGACCTCCTACAATGAGCAGTTCTTC.

The chain combines TRBV7-2 with TRBJ2-1; the D is unclear. Trimming removed 1 base from V and 5 bases from J, with 6 bases in between. Germline V gene data show CDR1 as SGHTA and CDR2 as FQGNSA. The CDR3 covers 13 residues. The CDR3 sequence: CASSLDGDNEQFF. CDR3 nucleotide sequence: TGTGCCAGCAGCTTAGACGGAGACAATGAGCAGTTCTTC.

The chain employs TRBV10-3 and TRBJ1-4; 7 nucleotides line up with TRBD1. The V segment lost 4 bases and the J segment 8 bases; nucleotides outside the gene matches: 7. Germline CDR1 is ENHRY and CDR2 is SYGVKD. This CDR3 contains 14 residues. CDR3 loop: CAISAGTVGEKLFF. Here the CDR3 DNA reads TGTGCCATCAGTGCCGGGACAGTGGGCGAAAAACTGTTTTTT.

V is TRBV6-5 and J is TRBJ2-5; no clear D gene. The CDR3 extends over 13 amino acids. V lost 2 bases and J lost 5, with 9 bases in between. The V gene's germline CDR1 is MNHEY and CDR2 SVGAGI. DNA for the CDR3: TGTGCCAGCAGTTACCCGGGTAGCGAGACCCAGTACTTC. It is translated as CASSYPGSETQYF.

This clone occurred a few times. The chain links TRBV2 to TRBJ1-5, with 8 positions matching TRBD1. Germline-derived CDR1 and CDR2 are SNHLY and FYNNEI. This CDR3 region has 13 residues. V shed 8 bases and J 6 bases; nucleotides not matched to a gene: 6. CDR3 sequence reads: CASHGQGRQPQHF. The CDR3 coding sequence is TGTGCCAGCCACGGACAGGGACGTCAGCCCCAGCATTTT.

V is TRBV9 and J is TRBJ2-5; D is possibly TRBD2 (7 bases). Near its end, the DNA agrees better with TRBJ2-7, so the J call may be wrong. The germline V gene encodes CDR1 SGDLS and CDR2 YYNGEE. CDR3 length equals 17 residues. The CDR3 loop reads CASSVEEAGAYSYEQYF. The CDR3 nucleotides read TGTGCCAGCAGCGTAGAGGAGGCGGGGGCATACTCCTACGAGCAGTACTTC.

The chain employs TRBV6-5 and TRBJ1-1, with D possibly matching TRBD1 (5 bases). V lost 0 bases and J 3 bases, leaving 8 bases between the germline ends. Germline-derived CDR1 and CDR2 are MNHEY and SVGAGI. The CDR3 spans 14 residues. This CDR3 is CASSYSMGDTEAFF. The CDR3 coding sequence is TGTGCCAGCAGTTACTCGATGGGGGACACTGAAGCTTTCTTT.

J is TRBJ2-7 and V is TRBV7-9; a weak D match, TRBD2 (6 bases). CDR3 size: 13 residues. Germline V CDR1 and CDR2: SEHNR, FQNEAQ (reference sequence). Trimming shortened V by 3 bases and J by 6 bases, and 12 bases separated the two germline ends. The CDR3, as DNA: TGTGCCAGCAGCTTCCACGAGGGAGGCGAGCAGTACTTC. Its translation: CASSFHEGGEQYF.

The V and J genes are TRBV5-1 and TRBJ1-4, with TRBD1 as a possible D gene (6 bases). Trimming shortened V by 3 bases and J by 3 bases, and 15 bases separated the two germline ends. Germline CDR1 reads SGHRS; CDR2 reads YFSETQ. This CDR3 has 16 residues. The CDR3 reads CASSSDPRGSNEKLFF. The CDR3, as DNA: TGCGCCAGCAGCTCGGATCCCAGGGGTTCTAATGAAAAACTGTTTTTT.

The chain carries TRBV18 and TRBJ2-1; 9 bases line up with TRBD2. Germline values: CDR1 KGHSH, CDR2 LQKENI. There are 16 residues in the CDR3. Germline trimming cut 0 bases from V and 5 bases from J; bases unmatched to any gene: 5. The CDR3: CASSPPLAGANNEQFF. The DNA for the CDR3 is TGTGCCAGCTCACCACCATTAGCGGGGGCTAACAATGAGCAGTTCTTC.

V usage is TRBV7-8 and J usage is TRBJ1-6; D uncertain. With 1 base removed from V and 9 bases from J, the gap between germline ends came to 10 bases. The CDR3 sequence is 14 residues long. Per germline, CDR1 SGHVS and CDR2 FQNEAQ. Here the CDR3 DNA reads TGTGCCAGCAGCTTAGGCCCGTCCGTTTCACCCCTCCACTTT. Its translation: CASSLGPSVSPLHF.

In its sample, this clone was seen a few times. The rearrangement joins TRBV5-6 to TRBJ1-1; perhaps TRBD1 as D (5 bases). The CDR3 consists of 16 residues. V was trimmed by 0 bases and J by 1 base, leaving 13 bases between them. Germline CDR1 reads SGHDT; CDR2 reads YYEEEE. The CDR3 DNA is TGTGCCAGCAGCTTGGATCCCGGACATAGGAACACTGAAGCTTTCTTT. Protein sequence: CASSLDPGHRNTEAFF. Full variable domain (rest looked up from reference TRBV5-6 and TRBJ1-1): DAGVTQSPTHLIKTRGQQVTLRCSPKSGHDTVSWYQQALGQGPQFIFQYYEEEERQRGNFPDRFSGHQFPNYSSELNVNALLLGDSALYLCASSLDPGHRNTEAFFGQGTRLTVV.

This chain connects TRBV18 to TRBJ1-3; D not certain. Trimming left V 2 bases short and J 7 bases short, with 15 bases between. From germline, CDR1 is KGHSH and CDR2 LQKENI. The CDR3 has 15 residues. CDR3 nucleotides: TGTGCCAGCTCACCAGGATCCAGCCAAAGGAACACCATATATTTT. Protein: CASSPGSSQRNTIYF.

The V gene is TRBV7-2, the J gene TRBJ2-1; TRBD2 is a possible D gene (5 bases). Trimming pared 5 bases from V and 10 bases from J, leaving 18 bases between. Germline CDR1 is SGHTA and CDR2 is FQGNSA. This CDR3 is built from 14 residues. In DNA, the CDR3 is TGTGCCAGCAGCGGTCCCGGGATTTGGACGGAGCAGTTCTTC. Residues: CASSGPGIWTEQFF. The variable domain in full, with the rest retrieved from reference TRBV7-2 and TRBJ2-1, is GAGVSQSPSNKVTEKGKDVELRCDPISGHTALYWYRQSLGQGLEFLIYFQGNSAPDKSGLPSDRFSAERTGGSVSTLTIQRTQQEDSAVYLCASSGPGIWTEQFFGPGTRLTVL.

The J gene is TRBJ2-2, the V gene TRBV7-6; D uncertain. Trimming shortened V by 4 bases and J by 2 bases, and 11 bases separated the two germline ends. Germline V gene sequence: CDR1 SGHVS, CDR2 FNYEAQ. This CDR3 region has 15 residues. The CDR3 spells CASSSHQRNTGELFF. The CDR3 bases are TGTGCCAGCAGCTCCCATCAGCGAAACACCGGGGAGCTGTTTTTT.

This chain links TRBV4-3 with TRBJ2-1; D is undetermined. This CDR3 comprises 12 residues. The V end lost 0 bases, the J end lost 12 bases, and 9 bases lay between the germline ends. Germline CDR1 and CDR2: LGHNA and YSLEER. CDR3 nucleotide sequence: TGCGCCAGCAGCCAAGATAAGGTTAGGCAGTTCTTC. It codes for CASSQDKVRQFF.

The J gene is TRBJ2-7, the V gene TRBV9; TRBD2 agrees at 10 bases. V was clipped by 4 bases and J by 0 bases; unmatched bases: 4. Per the germline V gene, CDR1 is SGDLS and CDR2 is YYNGEE. The CDR3 has 15 amino acids. CDR3 region: CASSIAGGNSYEQYF. CDR3 in DNA: TGTGCCAGCAGCATAGCGGGGGGAAACTCCTACGAGCAGTACTTC.

The CDR3 DNA reads as TGTGCCAGCAGTTTCCGGGACAGACGCACAGATACGCAGTATTTT. It translates to CASSFRDRRTDTQYF. The chain recombines TRBV27 with TRBJ2-3; TRBD1 aligns across 7 bases. The junction had 4 bases not matched to a gene; V was cut back by 3 bases and J by 1 base. CDR1 and CDR2 (germline): MNHEY, SMNVEV (reference sequence). This CDR3 spans 15 amino acids.

V and J are TRBV19 and TRBJ1-6; 9 bases are shared with TRBD1. V dropped 6 bases and J dropped 7; count of bases not matched to a gene: 4. Germline CDR1 LNHDA, CDR2 SQIVND (reference sequence). The CDR3 runs to 14 residues. CDR3 sequence reads: CASSNRGRNSPLHF. CDR3 in DNA: TGTGCCAGTAGCAACAGGGGGCGAAATTCACCCCTCCACTTT.

The rearrangement links TRBV28 to TRBJ2-1, with D perhaps TRBD2 (7 bases). The length of the CDR3 is 14 residues. Germline assignment: CDR1 MDHEN and CDR2 SYDVKM. V was trimmed by 6 bases and J by 8 bases, leaving 17 bases between them. CDR3 sequence reads: CASRAGQGWDEQFF. For the CDR3, the DNA is TGTGCCAGCAGAGCGGGACAAGGTTGGGATGAGCAGTTCTTC.